Each of the 22 T cell receptor beta chains below was sequenced from the same sample in a study of vaccination effects on CD4 cells after COVID-19. Their antigen targets remain unknown. Clones were sequenced by immunoSEQ multiplex PCR, and TCRdb holds only the in-frame ones, with some missing. This table holds 27,000 or so clones, approximately 70% found once. CD4+ T cells specific for antigen were expanded with viral peptide pools by the ViraFEST assay before sequencing. Subsequent to 10 days of culture, CD4+ T cells were isolated. Nucleocapsid antibodies were negative in the vaccine recipients, who had never had SARS-CoV-2 infection. This sample comprised CD4+ T cells from PBMCs cultured with HCoV-NL63 spike peptides, obtained before COVID-19 vaccination. These receptors were collected from a human donor who received a COVID-19 vaccine.

The chain recombines TRBV6-1 with TRBJ2-5; 9 nucleotides line up with TRBD2. The ends lost 1 base at V and 4 bases at J; junction bases unmatched: 4. In germline, CDR1 is MNHNS, CDR2 SASEGT. The CDR3 length is 15 residues. The CDR3 region has the DNA TGTGCCAGCAGTGAAGAAGCGGGAGGCCTAGAGACCCAGTACTTC. Translation gives CASSEEAGGLETQYF.

The J gene is TRBJ2-7, the V gene TRBV28; 8 nucleotides line up with TRBD1. Trimming cost V 6 bases and J 5 bases; bases outside gene matches: 9. Germline V gene data show CDR1 as MDHEN and CDR2 as SYDVKM. CDR3 size: 14 residues. The CDR3 nucleotides are TGTGCCAGCAGGGAAAGACAGGGGATTAACGAGCAGTACTTC. Amino acid sequence: CASRERQGINEQYF.

The chain combines TRBV5-1 with TRBJ2-3; D is unresolved. Trimming removed 2 bases from V and 5 bases from J, with 15 bases in between. The CDR3 contains 15 residues. Per the germline V gene, CDR1 is SGHRS and CDR2 is YFSETQ. In DNA, the CDR3 is TGCGCCAGCAGCTTCAAGGGCAGTTCGGGAGATACGCAGTATTTT. The encoded protein is CASSFKGSSGDTQYF. The complete variable domain, with remaining parts taken from reference TRBV5-1 and TRBJ2-3, reads KAGVTQTPRYLIKTRGQQVTLSCSPISGHRSVSWYQQTPGQGLQFLFEYFSETQRNKGNFPGRFSGRQFSNSRSEMNVSTLELGDSALYLCASSFKGSSGDTQYFGPGTRLTVL.

CDR3 nucleotides: TGCAGCGTTCTAAGACGCGGGGGCGGCACAGATACGCAGTATTTT. Encoded protein: CSVLRRGGGTDTQYF. J is TRBJ2-3 and V is TRBV29-1, with a tentative D call TRBD2 (7 bases). CDR1 and CDR2 (germline): SQVTM, ANQGSEA. V was pared by 5 bases and J by 1 base, with 16 bases between. CDR3 length: 15 amino acids.

This chain uses TRBV5-1 with TRBJ2-1; a possible D gene is TRBD2 (5 bases). The V gene lost 0 bases and the J gene lost 4 bases, with 11 bases spanning the gap. Germline CDR1 is SGHRS and CDR2 is YFSETQ. This CDR3 region has 15 residues. For the CDR3, the DNA is TGCGCCAGCAGCTTGGTCGGGGAAAATTACAATGAGCAGTTCTTC. Protein product: CASSLVGENYNEQFF.

This clone was counted a single time. Other DNA sequences in the sample encode the same CDR3. The rearrangement joins TRBV19 to TRBJ2-1; weak D call: TRBD2 (6 bases). The V gene lost 5 bases and the J gene lost 4 bases, with 9 bases spanning the gap. Per germline, CDR1 LNHDA and CDR2 SQIVND (reference sequence). The CDR3 is 13 residues long. The CDR3, as DNA: TGTGCCAGTAGTGGGCGGGGTTACAATGAGCAGTTCTTC. Translated, it gives CASSGRGYNEQFF. Filled out from reference TRBV19 and TRBJ2-1, the complete variable domain reads DGGITQSPKYLFRKEGQNVTLSCEQNLNHDAMYWYRQDPGQGLRLIYYSQIVNDFQKGDIAEGYSVSREKKESFPLTVTSAQKNPTAFYLCASSGRGYNEQFFGPGTRLTVL.

The chain recombines TRBV27 with TRBJ2-7; D gene uncertain. Germline CDR1 reads MNHEY; CDR2 reads SMNVEV (reference sequence). This CDR3 is 15 amino acids long. The V end was cut by 4 bases, the J end by 0 bases, with 13 bases between. The CDR3 DNA is TGTGCCAGCAGTTCCCGATCCACTTACTCCTACGAGCAGTACTTC. As protein: CASSSRSTYSYEQYF.

The chain employs TRBV27 and TRBJ1-1, with 7 bases matching TRBD1. The CDR3 runs 14 residues. V shed 4 bases and J 3 bases; nucleotides not matched to a gene: 5. CDR1 and CDR2 (germline): MNHEY, SMNVEV (reference sequence). The CDR3 loop reads CASSSTGSDTEAFF. CDR3 nucleotide sequence: TGTGCCAGCAGTTCGACAGGGTCTGACACTGAAGCTTTCTTT.

V is TRBV5-6 and J is TRBJ1-2; D is uncertain. The V end was cut by 2 bases, the J end by 2 bases, with 10 bases between. The germline V gene encodes CDR1 SGHDT and CDR2 YYEEEE. This CDR3 contains 14 residues. CDR3 DNA sequence: TGTGCCAGCAGCTTTACAAACAAGAACTATGGCTACACCTTC. Amino acids: CASSFTNKNYGYTF.

The chain employs TRBV30 and TRBJ2-7, with a tentative D call TRBD2 (5 bases). Germline CDR1 GTSNPN, CDR2 SVGIG (reference sequence). The CDR3 runs 14 residues. DNA for the CDR3: TGTGCAATCAGAAATTGGCGGGTTCCCTACGAGCAGTACTTC. Its translation is CAIRNWRVPYEQYF. Full variable domain (remainder filled in from reference TRBV30 and TRBJ2-7): SQTIHQWPATLVQPVGSPLSLECTVEGTSNPNLYWYRQAAGRGLQLLFYSVGIGQISSEVPQNLSASRPQDRQFILSSKKLLLSDSGFYLCAIRNWRVPYEQYFGPGTRLTVT.

The gene calls are TRBV4-1 and TRBJ2-7, with 9 bases aligning to TRBD1. The CDR3 is 16 amino acids. Unmatched junction bases numbered 14, after V lost 6 bases and J lost 5 bases. CDR1 and CDR2 from the germline V gene are MGHRA and YSYEKL. This chain's CDR3 is CASRDYRGRQGNEQYF. Written as DNA, the CDR3 is TGCGCCAGCAGGGACTACAGGGGGCGCCAGGGTAACGAGCAGTACTTC.

The rearrangement uses TRBV7-2 and TRBJ2-3, with 11 bases matching TRBD2. The junction had 9 bases not matched to a gene; V was cut back by 5 bases and J by 14 bases. CDR3 length: 13 amino acids. The germline CDR1 and CDR2 sequences are SGHTA and FQGNSA. This CDR3 is CASSPGTSGNRYF. In DNA, the CDR3 is TGTGCCAGCAGCCCAGGGACTAGCGGAAATCGGTATTTT.

The CDR3 bases are TGTGCCAGCAGTTGGGACAGGGGAAGAAGTCAGCCCCAGCATTTT. Its protein is CASSWDRGRSQPQHF. The chain links TRBV6-2 or TRBV6-3 to TRBJ1-5; TRBD1 agrees at 10 bases. Per germline, CDR1 MNHEY and CDR2 SVGEGT. The CDR3 length is 15 residues. The junction had 6 bases not matched to a gene; V was cut back by 4 bases and J by 6 bases.

V and J are TRBV6-2 or TRBV6-3 and TRBJ2-7, with D possibly matching TRBD2 (5 bases). The CDR3 is made up of 13 amino acids. CDR1 and CDR2 (germline): MNHEY, SVGEGT. The V end lost 6 bases, the J end lost 2 bases, and 11 bases lay between the germline ends. DNA for the CDR3: TGTGCCAGCAGCCCGGGGATTGCCTACGAGCAGTACTTC. Encoded protein: CASSPGIAYEQYF.

The chain carries TRBV6-6 and TRBJ1-4; no definite D call. The V end lost 8 bases, the J end lost 3 bases, and 7 bases lay between the germline ends. Germline CDR1 and CDR2: MNHNY and SVGAGI (reference sequence). The CDR3 has 12 amino acids. DNA for the CDR3: TGTGCCAGCCGCTCTCCTAATGAAAAACTGTTTTTT. Translating gives CASRSPNEKLFF.

The chain couples TRBV29-1 to TRBJ2-5, with TRBD1 matching over 9 bases. V dropped 6 bases and J dropped 1; count of bases not matched to a gene: 6. The CDR3 consists of 14 residues. Germline CDR1 reads SQVTM; CDR2 reads ANQGSEA. The CDR3 bases are TGCAGCGTGAGGGACAGGGTACTCCAAGAGACCCAGTACTTC. Amino acids: CSVRDRVLQETQYF.

The chain employs TRBV7-8 and TRBJ2-3, with 8 bases lining up with TRBD1. V was pared by 5 bases and J by 4 bases, with 14 bases of the junction left unmatched. The germline V gene has CDR1 SGHVS and CDR2 FQNEAQ. The CDR3 length is 17 residues. This CDR3 reads CASSPPRRGRGPDTQYF. The CDR3, as DNA: TGTGCCAGCAGCCCCCCCCGCAGGGGGCGAGGGCCAGATACGCAGTATTTT.

The rearrangement joins TRBV30 to TRBJ2-5; D possibly corresponds to TRBD1 (6 bases). CDR1 is GTSNPN and CDR2 is SVGIG in the germline V gene (reference sequence). Trimming took off 5 bases at V and 2 bases at J, with 12 bases between the two ends. CDR3 length: 13 amino acids. DNA for the CDR3: TGTGCCTGGTCCGTGGACAGACAAGAGACCCAGTACTTC. It encodes CAWSVDRQETQYF.

The rearrangement uses TRBV19 and TRBJ2-2, with D tentatively TRBD1 (5 bases). Germline V gives CDR1 LNHDA, CDR2 SQIVND (reference sequence). V was cut by 2 bases and J by 5 bases, with 18 bases left in between. CDR3 length: 17 residues. This CDR3 reads CASSITISSGKTGELFF. The DNA for the CDR3 is TGTGCCAGTAGTATAACTATTTCGTCAGGGAAGACCGGGGAGCTGTTTTTT.

The chain's CDR3 is CASSSAGHLNTEAFF. The DNA of the CDR3 is TGTGCCAGCAGCTCCGCGGGACACCTGAACACTGAAGCTTTCTTT. The chain joins TRBV28 to TRBJ1-1; tentative D call: TRBD1 (6 bases). Germline CDR1 is MDHEN and CDR2 is SYDVKM. Trimming shortened V by 6 bases and J by 0 bases, and 14 bases separated the two germline ends. The CDR3 is made up of 15 amino acids.

V is TRBV6-6 and J is TRBJ2-1, with D uncertain. The CDR3 covers 14 residues. V was trimmed by 2 bases and J by 2 bases, leaving 7 bases between them. The germline CDR1 and CDR2 sequences are MNHNY and SVGAGI (reference sequence). CDR3 residues: CASSYQDTYNEQFF. CDR3 in DNA: TGTGCCAGCAGTTACCAGGATACCTACAATGAGCAGTTCTTC.

The chain uses TRBV6-6 and TRBJ2-4; D is perhaps TRBD1 (5 bases). Trimming cost V 0 bases and J 9 bases, with 15 bases left between them. This CDR3 is built from 15 residues. Germline-derived CDR1 and CDR2 are MNHNY and SVGAGI (reference sequence). CDR3 DNA sequence: TGTGCCAGCAGTTACTCAAATGACCCCACAGGCATTCAGTACTTC. It codes for CASSYSNDPTGIQYF.